One and the same sample provided the 18 T cell receptor beta chains below, sequenced in a study of spatial heterogeneity in lung cancer. General study findings and limits: Tumor mutation counts were tracked by expanded intratumoral alpha and beta TCR counts.

In TCRdb, the 5' RACE reads were re-called with MiXCR into one record per CDR3 protein. The data show around 3,600 distinct CDR3 sequences, around 14% seen once. Antigens of these TCRs are unknown. Indicated time point: sample taken at primary tumor resection. Sequencing used lung tumor tissue, obtained at surgery. These TCRs come from a female donor with early-stage non-small cell lung cancer.

By sample fraction, this clonotype is medium-sized. With the library built for alpha chains, this beta chain is off target and its frequency is not meaningful. This chain joins TRBV4-1 and TRBJ2-1; TRBD2 agrees at 8 bases. The trim removed 3 bases at V and 9 bases at J, leaving 7 bases unmatched. This CDR3 is 14 amino acids long. Looked up from germline, CDR1 is MGHRA and CDR2 is YSYEKL. The CDR3 here is CASSHPRTSTEQFF. The CDR3 DNA is TGCGCCAGCAGCCATCCCAGGACTAGCACTGAGCAGTTCTTC.

In its sample, this clonotype ranks as medium-sized. With the library built for alpha chains, this beta chain is off target and its frequency is not meaningful. V is TRBV20-1 and J is TRBJ2-2; the D gene is possibly TRBD2 (6 bases). In germline, CDR1 is DFQATT, CDR2 SNEGSKA (reference sequence). Trimming left V 3 bases short and J 5 bases short, with 22 bases between. This CDR3 has 17 amino acids. CDR3 bases: TGCAGTGCTAGTCCCCTCATCGGACGTGGGGGGACCGGGGAGCTGTTTTTT. It codes for CSASPLIGRGGTGELFF.

By frequency in the sample, this clonotype is medium-sized. This beta chain slipped into a library made for alpha chains as a stray read, so its size is not meaningful. DNA of the CDR3: TGTGCCAGCAGCTTACAAACAGCTAACTATGGCTACACCTTC. Its protein product is CASSLQTANYGYTF. V gene TRBV7-8 combines with J gene TRBJ1-2; no definite D call. Germline assignment: CDR1 SGHVS and CDR2 FQNEAQ. Deletions cut 2 bases from V and 0 bases from J, with 7 bases between. The CDR3 sequence is 14 residues long.

This clonotype is medium-sized in the sample. This beta chain turned up in a library designed for alpha chains; as an off-target read, its abundance says little. The rearrangement links TRBV30 to TRBJ1-1, with D perhaps TRBD1 (6 bases). V was trimmed by 0 bases and J by 1 base, leaving 18 bases between them. The CDR3 is 17 residues long. Germline V gives CDR1 GTSNPN, CDR2 SVGIG (reference sequence). CDR3: CAWSVWQGPRGNTEAFF. In DNA, the CDR3 is TGTGCCTGGAGTGTCTGGCAGGGGCCGCGAGGGAACACTGAAGCTTTCTTT.

Points on this clonotype: The library was prepared for alpha chains; this beta chain is a stray read, so its frequency means little. The J gene is TRBJ1-5, the V gene TRBV7-2; D is unresolved. Deletions cut 0 bases from V and 7 bases from J, with 7 bases between. Germline V gene sequence: CDR1 SGHTA, CDR2 FQGNSA. The CDR3 runs to 13 residues. The CDR3, as DNA: TGTGCCAGCAGCTTAGCGCGCGGACAGCCCCAGCATTTT. It specifies CASSLARGQPQHF.

In its sample, this clonotype is medium-sized. Because the library targeted alpha chains, this beta chain is an off-target read whose size means little. The CDR3 here is CSAAMLAAGSYEQYF. The CDR3 nucleotides are TGCAGTGCTGCTATGTTAGCGGCGGGCTCCTACGAGCAGTACTTC. The chain is built from TRBV20-1 and TRBJ2-7, with D perhaps TRBD2 (6 bases). Germline CDR1 is DFQATT and CDR2 is SNEGSKA (reference sequence). CDR3 length equals 15 residues. Trimming cost V 5 bases and J 0 bases, with 17 bases left between them.

This clonotype is medium-sized within its sample. A library made for alpha chains picked up this beta chain off target, so its size means little. The V gene is TRBV7-3, the J gene TRBJ2-6; D remains unclear. The CDR3 contains 15 residues. The V gene lost 2 bases and the J gene lost 2 bases, with 7 bases spanning the gap. Germline CDR1 is SGHTA and CDR2 is FQGTGA. CDR3 sequence reads: CASSLQKAGANVLTF. Here the CDR3 DNA reads TGTGCCAGCAGCTTACAAAAGGCTGGGGCCAACGTCCTGACTTTC.

For this clonotype: This beta chain is an off-target read within a library intended for alpha chains, so its frequency means little. This chain uses TRBV9 with TRBJ1-1, with 7 bases that match TRBD1. The length of the CDR3 is 14 residues. J lost 4 bases, V lost 3 bases, and 6 bases had no gene match. Germline V gives CDR1 SGDLS, CDR2 YYNGEE. CDR3 in DNA: TGTGCCAGCAGCGCTACAGGGGTTCCCACTGAAGCTTTCTTT. Translated: CASSATGVPTEAFF.

This clonotype is medium-sized in the sample. The library was built for alpha chains, so this beta chain is an off-target read and its size means little. The chain joins TRBV7-8 to TRBJ1-2, with D possibly being TRBD1 (5 bases). The CDR3 length is 16 residues. Trimming pared 2 bases from V and 0 bases from J, leaving 13 bases between. Germline-derived CDR1 and CDR2 are SGHVS and FQNEAQ. CDR3 DNA sequence: TGTGCCAGCAGCTTACCCGACAGTTCCTCTAACTATGGCTACACCTTC. Its protein is CASSLPDSSSNYGYTF.

This clonotype was observed at least ten times. This beta chain lies outside the target of a library built for alpha chains; its clone size means little. The J gene is TRBJ2-5, the V gene TRBV19, with 14 positions matching TRBD2. The CDR3 is 18 residues long. The junction had 11 bases not matched to a gene; V was cut back by 6 bases and J by 2 bases. Germline V gives CDR1 LNHDA, CDR2 SQIVND (reference sequence). The CDR3 is CASSRGLAGGQLQETQYF. The CDR3 DNA is TGTGCCAGTAGCCGCGGACTAGCGGGGGGACAATTGCAAGAGACCCAGTACTTC.

This clonotype was seen many times. Because the library targeted alpha chains, this beta chain is an off-target read whose size means little. This chain links TRBV7-9 with TRBJ2-7; the D is unclear. Trimming cost V 2 bases and J 6 bases, with 5 bases left between them. Germline lookup yields CDR1 SEHNR and CDR2 FQNEAQ (reference sequence). This CDR3 contains 11 residues. CDR3: CASSLFLEQYF. CDR3 DNA sequence: TGTGCCAGCAGCTTATTTCTCGAGCAGTACTTC.

In its sample, this clonotype ranks as medium-sized. The library was prepared for alpha chains; this beta chain is a stray read, so its frequency means little. CDR3 amino acids: CASSLWDYGYTF. Here the CDR3 DNA reads TGTGCCAGCAGCTTATGGGATTATGGCTACACCTTC. V usage is TRBV7-9 and J usage is TRBJ1-2; D ambiguous. V lost 2 bases to trimming and J lost 5 bases, with 6 bases between them. Per germline, CDR1 SEHNR and CDR2 FQNEAQ (reference sequence). The CDR3 is made up of 12 amino acids. Looking up the rest from reference TRBV7-9 and TRBJ1-2 gives the full variable domain: DTGVSQNPRHKITKRGQNVTFRCDPISEHNRLYWYRQTLGQGPEFLTYFQNEAQLEKSRLLSDRFSAERPKGSFSTLEIQRTEQGDSAMYLCASSLWDYGYTFGSGTRLTVV.

Details on this clonotype: This beta chain lies outside the target of a library built for alpha chains; its clone size means little. The V call is TRBV5-1, the J call TRBJ2-2; D might be TRBD2 (6 bases). The germline V and J ends were trimmed by 4 bases and 1 base, with 14 bases remaining between them. This CDR3 is 16 amino acids long. Germline V lookup: CDR1 SGHRS, CDR2 YFSETQ. In DNA, the CDR3 is TGCGCCAGCAGCACTTTAGCGGAGGGGAACACCGGGGAGCTGTTTTTT. It is translated as CASSTLAEGNTGELFF.

This clonotype rates as medium-sized. Found in a library prepared for alpha chains, this beta chain is an off-target read, and its abundance has little meaning. The V call is TRBV20-1, the J call TRBJ2-5; 8 bases fit TRBD1. This CDR3 is built from 15 residues. The germline V gene encodes CDR1 DFQATT and CDR2 SNEGSKA (reference sequence). V shed 3 bases and J 4 bases; nucleotides not matched to a gene: 10. CDR3 sequence reads: CSARPGQEHRETQYF. In nucleotides, the CDR3 is TGCAGTGCTAGGCCGGGACAGGAGCATCGAGAGACCCAGTACTTC.

Details on this clonotype: A library made for alpha chains picked up this beta chain off target, so its size means little. V and J are TRBV7-9 and TRBJ2-2, with 7 bases that match TRBD1. Unmatched junction bases numbered 6, after V lost 1 base and J lost 4 bases. Germline CDR1 is SEHNR and CDR2 is FQNEAQ (reference sequence). CDR3 length: 16 residues. The CDR3 region has the DNA TGTGCCAGCAGCTTAGGACAGGGTCGCGGCACCGGGGAGCTGTTTTTT. It is translated as CASSLGQGRGTGELFF.

By proportion, this clonotype is medium-sized. This beta chain slipped into a library made for alpha chains as a stray read, so its size is not meaningful. The rearrangement joins TRBV2 to TRBJ1-3; D is undetermined. Germline lookup yields CDR1 SNHLY and CDR2 FYNNEI. V shed 6 bases and J shed 4 bases, with 13 bases lying between them. The CDR3 covers 14 residues. The CDR3 protein is CASSWMGLGNTIYF. CDR3 DNA sequence: TGTGCCAGCAGCTGGATGGGGTTGGGAAACACCATATATTTT.

By sample fraction, this clonotype is medium-sized (0.01 to 0.1%). Because the library targeted alpha chains, this beta chain is an off-target read whose size means little. V is TRBV4-1 and J is TRBJ2-5; D may match TRBD1 or TRBD2 (5 bases each). CDR3 length: 19 residues. The germline V gene has CDR1 MGHRA and CDR2 YSYEKL. V lost 1 base and J lost 2, with 23 bases in between. CDR3 sequence reads: CASSQGGLGAKGRQETQYF. The CDR3 DNA reads as TGCGCCAGCAGCCAAGGAGGACTTGGGGCGAAAGGCAGACAAGAGACCCAGTACTTC.

Worth noting for this clonotype: A library made for alpha chains picked up this beta chain off target, so its size means little. The gene calls are TRBV5-2 and TRBJ2-2; the listed D gene, TRBD2, was not tested against the DNA. TRBV5-2 is listed as a pseudogene. There are 16 residues in the CDR3. The CDR3 loop reads CASKATGPGNTGELFF. CDR3 in DNA: TGTGCCAGCAAAGCGACAGGGCCCGGAAACACCGGGGAGCTGTTTTTT.